This TCR beta chain was recorded in a study of pediatric ulcerative colitis. Profiled with immunoSEQ multiplex PCR; TCRdb holds only in-frame clones, not every one. The top ten clones hold about 4% of a sample with tens of thousands of clones, around 81% of them seen once. The rectum was sampled with one to two pinch biopsies at colonoscopy. Concerning this clone itself: Its target is not known.

General study results and limits: A couple of rectal CDR3 clonotypes occurred in all ulcerative colitis patients. A couple of patients had blood samples with substantially reduced template counts.

The CDR3 extends over 12 amino acids. The germline V gene encodes CDR1 MDHEN and CDR2 SYDVKM. Trimming took off 3 bases at V and 5 bases at J, with 7 bases between the two ends. This sequence originates from a girl between 5 and 17 years old with moderate ulcerative colitis. The genes are TRBV28 and TRBJ1-1, with D unresolved. Sequenced material: gut tissue. CDR3 DNA sequence: TGTGCCAGCAGTTTGCAGCATACTGAAGCTTTCTTT. This codes for CASSLQHTEAFF.